These 7 T cell receptor beta chains came from one sample sequenced in a study of blood T cell repertoires in COVID-19. Method: immunoSEQ multiplex PCR; TCRdb's copy keeps in-frame clones and lacks some. The table records 200,000 to 300,000 clones, 88% of them present only once. Sequencing was done on a sample of peripheral blood. The receptors come from a human donor in a cohort sampled during active COVID-19.

The chain joins TRBV24-1 to TRBJ2-2; TRBD2 aligns across 11 bases. Germline assignment: CDR1 KGHDR and CDR2 SFDVKD. The V segment lost 2 bases and the J segment 4 bases; nucleotides outside the gene matches: 5. The length of the CDR3 is 17 residues. CDR3 region: CATSDWNSGRATGELFF. The CDR3 DNA reads TGTGCCACCAGTGATTGGAATAGCGGGAGGGCCACCGGGGAGCTGTTTTTT.

The V call is TRBV7-2, the J call TRBJ2-7, with D perhaps matching TRBD2 (5 bases). The CDR3 spans 13 residues. Germline CDR1 and CDR2: SGHTA and FQGNSA. Trimming cost V 6 bases and J 3 bases, with 12 bases left between them. For the CDR3, the DNA is TGTGCCAGCAGTCTAGCTTCCGACTACGAGCAGTACTTC. Protein sequence: CASSLASDYEQYF.

The chain links TRBV5-1 to TRBJ2-5; maybe TRBD2 (7 bases). Germline assignment: CDR1 SGHRS and CDR2 YFSETQ. Trimming cost V 1 base and J 1 base, with 23 bases left between them. The CDR3 runs to 19 residues. The CDR3 DNA is TGCGCCAGCAGCTTGCTTCGAACGGGGGGCGGGCGGCTCCAAGAGACCCAGTACTTC. Amino acid sequence: CASSLLRTGGGRLQETQYF.

V is TRBV5-5 and J is TRBJ2-5; 7 positions match TRBD2. The V and J ends lost 6 bases and 5 bases, in that order; junction bases with no gene match: 7. The CDR3 consists of 13 residues. The germline V gene encodes CDR1 SGHKS and CDR2 YYEKEE (reference sequence). The CDR3 region has the DNA TGTGCCAGCACCCCGACTAGCCGGGAGACCCAGTACTTC. Translating it yields CASTPTSRETQYF. The whole variable domain, remainder taken from reference TRBV5-5 and TRBJ2-5, is DAGVTQSPTHLIKTRGQQVTLRCSPISGHKSVSWYQQVLGQGPQFIFQYYEKEERGRGNFPDRFSARQFPNYSSELNVNALLLGDSALYLCASTPTSRETQYFGPGTRLLVL.

V is TRBV7-2 and J is TRBJ2-7, with 10 bases identical to TRBD1. This CDR3 has 16 amino acids. Looked up from germline, CDR1 is SGHTA and CDR2 is FQGNSA. V lost 5 bases and J lost 5; bases outside the gene matches: 12. CDR3 protein: CASSPGPGQGTHEQYF. In DNA form, the CDR3 reads TGTGCCAGCAGCCCAGGCCCGGGACAGGGGACCCACGAGCAGTACTTC.

The rearrangement uses TRBV7-2 and TRBJ1-1; no definite D call. The CDR3 runs to 12 residues. CDR1 SGHTA and CDR2 FQGNSA come from the germline V gene. V was cut by 6 bases and J by 7 bases, with 12 bases left in between. The CDR3 protein is CASRRTLFEAFF. CDR3 DNA sequence: TGTGCCAGCAGGCGCACCCTTTTTGAAGCTTTCTTT.

The chain links TRBV28 to TRBJ2-7; tentatively, D is TRBD1 (5 bases). The CDR3 is made up of 16 amino acids. Germline V gene data show CDR1 as MDHEN and CDR2 as SYDVKM. V gave up 2 bases and J gave up 0 bases, with 14 bases separating them. CDR3 amino acids: CASSLGAGQDSYEQYF. Written as DNA, the CDR3 is TGTGCCAGCAGTTTAGGGGCTGGGCAGGACTCCTACGAGCAGTACTTC.